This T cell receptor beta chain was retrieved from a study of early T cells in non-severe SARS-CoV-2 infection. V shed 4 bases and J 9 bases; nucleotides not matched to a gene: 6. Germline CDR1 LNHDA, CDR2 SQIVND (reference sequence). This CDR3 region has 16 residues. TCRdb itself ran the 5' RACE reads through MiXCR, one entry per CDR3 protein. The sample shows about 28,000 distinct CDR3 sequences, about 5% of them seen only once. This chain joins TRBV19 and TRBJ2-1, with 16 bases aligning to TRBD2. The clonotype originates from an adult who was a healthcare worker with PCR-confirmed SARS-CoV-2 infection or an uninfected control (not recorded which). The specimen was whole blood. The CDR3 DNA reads TGTGCCAGTAGTACCGGGACTAGCGGGAGGGCCGGTGAGCAGTTCTTC. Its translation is CASSTGTSGRAGEQFF.